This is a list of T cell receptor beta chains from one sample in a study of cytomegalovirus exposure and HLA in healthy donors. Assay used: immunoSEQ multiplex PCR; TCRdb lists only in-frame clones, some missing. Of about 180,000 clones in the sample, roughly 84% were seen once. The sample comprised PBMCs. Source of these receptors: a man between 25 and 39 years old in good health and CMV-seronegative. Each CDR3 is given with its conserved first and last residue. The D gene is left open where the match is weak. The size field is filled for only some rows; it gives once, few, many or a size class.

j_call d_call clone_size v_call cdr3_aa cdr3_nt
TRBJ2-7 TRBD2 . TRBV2 CASSGAGTRRYEQYF TGTGCCAGCAGTGGGGCCGGGACTAGGAGGTACGAGCAGTACTTC
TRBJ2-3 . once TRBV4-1 CASSQDLAFTDTQYF TGCGCCAGCAGCCAAGATTTGGCATTCACAGATACGCAGTATTTT
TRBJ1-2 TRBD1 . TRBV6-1 CASSWGRGDYGYTF TGTGCCAGCTCATGGGGCAGGGGGGACTATGGCTACACCTTC
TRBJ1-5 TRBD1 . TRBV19 CASSANRGGNQPQHF TGTGCCAGTAGTGCGAACAGGGGAGGCAATCAGCCCCAGCATTTT
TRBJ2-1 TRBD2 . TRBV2 CASGLAGGSYNEQFF TGTGCCAGCGGCTTAGCGGGGGGCTCCTACAATGAGCAGTTCTTC
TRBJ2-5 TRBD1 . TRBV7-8 CASSYRRDSQETQYF TGTGCCAGCAGCTATCGAAGGGACAGCCAAGAGACCCAGTACTTC
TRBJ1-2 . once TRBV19 CASTYTNNYGYTF TGTGCCAGTACCTATACGAATAACTATGGCTACACCTTC
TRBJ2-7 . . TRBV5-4 CASSLAGTAAGEQYF TGTGCCAGCAGCTTGGCCGGGACCGCGGCGGGGGAGCAGTACTTC
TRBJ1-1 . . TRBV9 CASSDRRMNTEAFF TGTGCCAGCAGCGACAGGCGTATGAACACTGAAGCTTTCTTT
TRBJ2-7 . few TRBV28 CASRSQDSYEQYF TGTGCCAGCAGGTCCCAGGACAGCTACGAGCAGTACTTC
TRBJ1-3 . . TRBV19 CASTSSLPSSGNTIYF TGTGCCAGTACTTCATCCCTCCCGAGCTCTGGAAACACCATATATTTT
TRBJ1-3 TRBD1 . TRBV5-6 CASSSGTGSSGNTIYF TGTGCCAGCAGCTCTGGGACAGGAAGCTCTGGAAACACCATATATTTT
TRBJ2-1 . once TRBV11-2 CASSFRTNIATYNEQFF TGTGCCAGCAGCTTCAGGACTAACATTGCGACCTACAATGAGCAGTTCTTC
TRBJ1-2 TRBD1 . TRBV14 CASSQQVRGDYGYTF TGTGCCAGCAGCCAACAGGTCAGGGGGGACTATGGCTACACCTTC
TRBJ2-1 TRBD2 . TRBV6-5 CASSRSGGHNEQFF TGTGCCAGCAGTCGTAGCGGGGGGCACAATGAGCAGTTCTTC
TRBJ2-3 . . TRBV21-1 CASSKLAGGLYTDTQYF TGTGCCAGCAGCAAACTAGCGGGGGGGCTATACACAGATACGCAGTATTTT
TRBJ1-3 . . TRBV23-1 CASSQSRSREREDTIYF TGCGCCAGCAGTCAATCGAGATCCCGGGAGCGCGAAGACACCATATATTTT
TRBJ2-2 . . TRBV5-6 CASSFQSGGLTGELFF TGTGCCAGCAGCTTTCAGTCAGGGGGGTTGACCGGGGAGCTGTTTTTT
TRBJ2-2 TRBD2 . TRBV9 CASSVYGIGTSATGELFF TGTGCCAGCAGCGTATATGGGATCGGGACTAGCGCGACCGGGGAGCTGTTTTTT
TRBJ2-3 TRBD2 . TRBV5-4 CASSLGLAGPTDTQYF TGTGCCAGCAGCTTGGGACTAGCGGGACCCACAGATACGCAGTATTTT
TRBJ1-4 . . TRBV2 CASSEENAGWRFF TGTGCCAGCAGTGAAGAGAACGCAGGGTGGCGGTTTTTT
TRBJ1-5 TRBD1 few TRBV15 CATSRPDRDNQPQHF TGTGCCACCAGCAGGCCTGACAGGGACAATCAGCCCCAGCATTTT
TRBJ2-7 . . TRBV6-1 CASLNRQTTYEQYF TGTGCCAGCCTAAATCGACAGACAACCTACGAGCAGTACTTC
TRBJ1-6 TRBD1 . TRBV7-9 CSSSLQGDSPLHF TGTTCCAGCAGCTTACAGGGGGATTCACCCCTCCACTTT
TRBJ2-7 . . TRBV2 CASRRGLEGYEQYF TGTGCCAGCCGTAGGGGACTGGAGGGGTACGAGCAGTACTTC
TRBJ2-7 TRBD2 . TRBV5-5 CASSLGTTQYEQYF TGTGCCAGCAGCCTAGGGACTACCCAATACGAGCAGTACTTC
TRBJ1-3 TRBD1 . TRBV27 CASSPLPRDSSGNTTYF TGTGCCAGCAGTCCCCTCCCCAGGGACAGCTCTGGAAACACCACATATTTT
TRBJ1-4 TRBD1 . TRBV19 CASSPGTGAGNEKLFF TGTGCCAGTAGTCCCGGGACAGGGGCCGGGAACGAAAAACTGTTTTTT